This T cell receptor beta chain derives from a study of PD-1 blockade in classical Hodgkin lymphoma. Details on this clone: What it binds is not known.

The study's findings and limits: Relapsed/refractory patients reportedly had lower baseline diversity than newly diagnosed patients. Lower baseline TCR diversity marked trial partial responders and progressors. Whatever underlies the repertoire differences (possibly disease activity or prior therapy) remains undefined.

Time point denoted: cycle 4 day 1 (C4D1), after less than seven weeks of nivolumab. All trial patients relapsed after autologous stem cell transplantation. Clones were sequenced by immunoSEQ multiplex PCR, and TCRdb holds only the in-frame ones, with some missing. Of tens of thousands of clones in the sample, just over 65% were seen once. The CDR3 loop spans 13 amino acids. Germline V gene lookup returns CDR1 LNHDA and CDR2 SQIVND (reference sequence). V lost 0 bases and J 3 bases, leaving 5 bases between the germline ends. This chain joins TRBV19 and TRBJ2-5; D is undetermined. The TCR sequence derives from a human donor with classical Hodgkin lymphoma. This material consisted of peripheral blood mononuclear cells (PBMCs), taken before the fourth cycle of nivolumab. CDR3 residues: CASSIEAKETQYF. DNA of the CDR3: TGTGCCAGTAGTATAGAGGCCAAAGAGACCCAGTACTTC. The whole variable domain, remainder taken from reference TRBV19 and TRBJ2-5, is DGGITQSPKYLFRKEGQNVTLSCEQNLNHDAMYWYRQDPGQGLRLIYYSQIVNDFQKGDIAEGYSVSREKKESFPLTVTSAQKNPTAFYLCASSIEAKETQYFGPGTRLLVL.